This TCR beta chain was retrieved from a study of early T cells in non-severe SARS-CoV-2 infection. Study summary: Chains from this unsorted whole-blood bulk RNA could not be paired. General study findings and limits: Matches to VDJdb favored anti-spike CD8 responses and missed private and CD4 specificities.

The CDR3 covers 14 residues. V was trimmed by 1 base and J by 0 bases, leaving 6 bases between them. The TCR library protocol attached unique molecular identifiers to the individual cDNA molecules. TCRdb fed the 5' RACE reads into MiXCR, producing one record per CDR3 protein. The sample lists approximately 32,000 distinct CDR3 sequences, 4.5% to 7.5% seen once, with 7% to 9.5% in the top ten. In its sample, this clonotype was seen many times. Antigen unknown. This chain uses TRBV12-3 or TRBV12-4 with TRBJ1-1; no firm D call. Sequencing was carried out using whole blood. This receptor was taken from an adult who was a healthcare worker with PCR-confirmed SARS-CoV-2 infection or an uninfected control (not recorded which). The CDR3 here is CASSLGQMNTEAFF. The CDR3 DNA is TGTGCCAGCAGTTTAGGGCAGATGAACACTGAAGCTTTCTTT.